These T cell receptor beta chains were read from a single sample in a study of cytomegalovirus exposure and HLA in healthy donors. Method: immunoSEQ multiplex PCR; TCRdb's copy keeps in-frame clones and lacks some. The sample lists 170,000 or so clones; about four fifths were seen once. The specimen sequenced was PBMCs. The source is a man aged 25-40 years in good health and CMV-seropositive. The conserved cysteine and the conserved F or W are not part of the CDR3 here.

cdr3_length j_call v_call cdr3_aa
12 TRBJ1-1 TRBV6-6 ASSYPEVNTEAF
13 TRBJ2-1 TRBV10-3 ATVEALGLNNEQF
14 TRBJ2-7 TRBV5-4 ASSKGTSGTLYEQY
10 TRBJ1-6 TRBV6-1 ASQTISQTLH
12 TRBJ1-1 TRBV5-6 ASSFLQPNTEAF
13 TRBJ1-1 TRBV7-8 ASSSGFPGDTEAF
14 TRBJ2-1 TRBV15 ATSSTLAGQHNEQF
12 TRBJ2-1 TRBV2 ASSERTSYNEQF
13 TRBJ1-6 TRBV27 ASSLKIEHNSPLH
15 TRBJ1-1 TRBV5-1 ASSTTLGTTKDTEAF
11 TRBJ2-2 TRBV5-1 ASSLTGGRELF
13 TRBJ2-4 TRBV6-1 ASSEVGRAGNIQY
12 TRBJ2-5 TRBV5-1 ASSLAGSGETQY
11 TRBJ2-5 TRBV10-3 AVRTSAQETQY
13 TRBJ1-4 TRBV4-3 ASSHEGGDNEKLF
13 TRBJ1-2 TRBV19 ASSIDQTGTGGYT
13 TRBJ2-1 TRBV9 ASSVGGRVYNEQF
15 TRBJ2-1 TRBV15 ATSDQTRGGSRDEQF
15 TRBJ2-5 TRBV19 ASSITLAGGTEETQY
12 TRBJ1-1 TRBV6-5 ASSETGGFAEAF
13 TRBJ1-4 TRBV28 ASSLPGQANEKLF
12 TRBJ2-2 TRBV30 AWSVAANTGELF
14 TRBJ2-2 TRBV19 ASTSDRGSNTGELF
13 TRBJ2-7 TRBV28 ASSFDSTHGYEQY
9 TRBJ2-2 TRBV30 AWSVLGELF
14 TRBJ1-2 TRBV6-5 ASSYSGTGTNYGYT
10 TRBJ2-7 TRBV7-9 ASSWDRDEQY
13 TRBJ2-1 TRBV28 ASTPIQGARNEQF
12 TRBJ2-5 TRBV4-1 ASTREGGQETQY
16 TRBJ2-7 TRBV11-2 ASSLVASGGANSYEQY
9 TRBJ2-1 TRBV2 ASSEYQGQF
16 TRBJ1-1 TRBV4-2 ASSQATWGVGGNTEAF
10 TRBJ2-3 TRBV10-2 ASSDFTDTQY
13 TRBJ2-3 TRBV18 ASGTGGTSGDTQY
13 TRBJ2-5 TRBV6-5 ASSQLAGGPGTQY
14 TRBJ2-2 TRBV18 ASSRDSQTNTGELF
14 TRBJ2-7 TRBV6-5 ASSFAGPGQGSEQY
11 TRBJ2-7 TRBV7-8 ASSRGLAYEQY
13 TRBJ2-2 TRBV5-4 ASSLQRGNTGELF
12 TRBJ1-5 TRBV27 ASSRQWGHQPQH
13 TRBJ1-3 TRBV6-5 ASSRTGIAGNTIY
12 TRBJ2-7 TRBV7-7 ASSRRDRSYEQY
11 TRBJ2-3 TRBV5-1 ASSFSGPDTQY
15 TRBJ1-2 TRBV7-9 ASSLAGTGKGNYGYT
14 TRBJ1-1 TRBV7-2 AGSFPRIGGGTEAF
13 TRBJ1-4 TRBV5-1 ASSLAESTNEKLF
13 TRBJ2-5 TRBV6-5 ASSYSNREGETQY
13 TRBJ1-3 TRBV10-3 AIKGDIEPGNTIY
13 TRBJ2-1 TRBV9 ASSVAGVSYNEQF
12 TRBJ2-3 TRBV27 ASREGNLEDTQY
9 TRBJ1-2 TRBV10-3 AIGGNYGYT
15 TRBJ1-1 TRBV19 ASSLLPEQGIHTEAF
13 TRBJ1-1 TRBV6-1 AGGGQGAPNTEAF